This is a list of T cell receptor beta chains from one sample in a study of control samples from healthy donors and cancer patients. The data were produced by immunoSEQ multiplex PCR, yet TCRdb's version contains in-frame clones alone and is incomplete. Among approximately 110,000 clones listed, about 83% were seen once. Material for sequencing was blood. The receptors shown here come from a woman aged 45-59 years in good health. The CDR3 runs from the conserved cysteine through the conserved F or W. The D gene is left open where the match is weak. Rows may omit the clone size; those that give it use once, few, many or a size class.

d_gene	v_gene	abundance	j_gene	CDR3aa	CDR3nt
TRBD2	TRBV4-3	NA	TRBJ2-1	CAGSQGLPSGTYNEQFF	TGCGCCGGCAGCCAGGGACTGCCTAGCGGTACCTACAATGAGCAGTTCTTC
TRBD2	TRBV7-8	few	TRBJ2-3	CASSLWTSGGTDTQYF	TGTGCCAGCAGCCTTTGGACTAGCGGGGGCACAGATACGCAGTATTTT
TRBD1	TRBV25-1	NA	TRBJ2-4	CASGPGQGAGIQYF	TGTGCCAGCGGCCCGGGACAGGGGGCAGGGATTCAGTACTTC
NA	TRBV4-3	NA	TRBJ2-5	CASSQLQGGQETQYF	TGCGCCAGCAGCCAGTTACAGGGGGGGCAAGAGACCCAGTACTTC
NA	TRBV11-2	once	TRBJ2-3	CASSTPTRPTQYF	TGTGCCAGCAGCACTCCAACCCGTCCTACGCAGTATTTT
TRBD1	TRBV5-1	NA	TRBJ1-2	CASSIRQGWDYGYTF	TGCGCCAGCAGCATACGACAGGGCTGGGACTATGGCTACACCTTC
NA	TRBV19	NA	TRBJ1-2	CASSEGLYGYTF	TGTGCCAGTAGCGAGGGATTATATGGCTACACCTTC
NA	TRBV29-1	once	TRBJ2-1	CSVRGESSYNEQFF	TGCAGCGTTCGTGGGGAAAGCTCCTACAATGAGCAGTTCTTC
NA	TRBV11-3	NA	TRBJ2-1	CASSLARNNEQFF	TGTGCCAGCAGCTTAGCTAGAAACAATGAGCAGTTCTTC
TRBD2	TRBV7-2	NA	TRBJ2-2	CASSFSSGRVTGELFF	TGTGCCAGCAGCTTTTCTAGCGGGAGGGTCACCGGGGAGCTGTTTTTT
TRBD1	TRBV10-3	NA	TRBJ2-7	CAIRRTGSGYEQYF	TGTGCCATCAGGAGGACAGGGAGCGGGTACGAGCAGTACTTC
NA	TRBV12-3/TRBV12-4	NA	TRBJ1-1	CASSLGEGQAFF	TGTGCCAGCAGTTTAGGAGAGGGGCAAGCTTTCTTT
NA	TRBV7-2	few	TRBJ2-1	CASSFPPRRNNEQFF	TGTGCCAGCAGCTTTCCGCCTCGCCGGAACAATGAGCAGTTCTTC
TRBD2	TRBV7-6	NA	TRBJ2-2	CASTLSPSSGRAGGELFF	TGTGCCAGCACCCTCTCCCCCTCTAGCGGGAGGGCTGGCGGGGAGCTGTTTTTT
NA	TRBV19	NA	TRBJ1-5	CASRRTANSNQPQHF	TGTGCCAGCCGCCGGACGGCGAATAGCAATCAGCCCCAGCATTTT
NA	TRBV27	NA	TRBJ2-3	CASSLFATRTDTQYF	TGTGCCAGCAGTTTATTTGCGACCCGCACAGATACGCAGTATTTT
NA	TRBV19	NA	TRBJ1-2	CASSSNSGYGYTF	TGTGCCAGTAGTTCCAATAGTGGCTATGGCTACACCTTC